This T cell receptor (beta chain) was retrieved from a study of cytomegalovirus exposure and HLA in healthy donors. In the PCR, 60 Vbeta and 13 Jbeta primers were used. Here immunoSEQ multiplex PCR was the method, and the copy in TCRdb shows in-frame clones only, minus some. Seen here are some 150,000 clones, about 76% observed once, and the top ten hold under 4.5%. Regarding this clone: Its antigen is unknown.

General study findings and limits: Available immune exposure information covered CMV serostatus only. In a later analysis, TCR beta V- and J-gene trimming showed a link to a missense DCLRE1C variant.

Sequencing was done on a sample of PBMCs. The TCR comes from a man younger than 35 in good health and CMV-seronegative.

The CDR3 nucleotides read TGTGCCAGCAGTGACTCTGTTCGGGATCTAGGAGCTTTCTTT. This sequence encodes CASSDSVRDLGAFF. This chain joins TRBV25-1 and TRBJ1-1; unclear D gene. With 3 bases removed from V and 10 bases from J, the gap between germline ends came to 18 bases. The CDR3 has 14 residues. From germline, CDR1 is MGHDK and CDR2 SYGVNS.